Following are 32 T cell receptor beta chains from one sample sequenced in a study of cytomegalovirus exposure and HLA in healthy donors. 13 Jbeta primers and 60 Vbeta primers were used for the PCR. Assay used: immunoSEQ multiplex PCR; TCRdb lists only in-frame clones, some missing. The sample records some 180,000 clones, around 75% being singletons. The specimen was PBMCs. The origin of the receptors is a male donor in good health and CMV-seronegative.

This chain joins TRBV4-1 and TRBJ1-1, with D unclear. This CDR3 has 13 residues. Trimming took 0 bases from V and 6 from J, leaving 8 bases between them. Germline CDR1 is MGHRA and CDR2 is YSYEKL. CDR3 DNA sequence: TGCGCCAGCAGCCAAGATAGTGGAGCTGAAGCTTTCTTT. Translated, it gives CASSQDSGAEAFF.

This sequence joins TRBV28 and TRBJ1-6; 8 bases agree with TRBD1. Trimming at V came to 5 bases and at J to 14 bases, leaving 5 bases not matched to a gene. The CDR3 covers 12 residues. In germline, CDR1 is MDHEN, CDR2 SYDVKM. The CDR3 sequence: CASSQQGESLHF. The CDR3 DNA reads as TGTGCCAGCAGTCAACAGGGGGAATCCCTCCACTTT.

The CDR3 DNA reads as TGTGCCAGCAGCAGATGGACAGGGGGCGATGAAAAACTGTTTTTT. Protein product: CASSRWTGGDEKLFF. The J gene is TRBJ1-4, the V gene TRBV5-4; 11 bases are a match to TRBD1. With V trimmed by 4 bases and J by 6 bases, 5 bases remained unmatched. The CDR3 length is 15 residues. The germline V gene encodes CDR1 SGHNT and CDR2 YYREEE (reference sequence).

The rearrangement links TRBV6-1 to TRBJ1-2, with unresolved D. Per the germline V gene, CDR1 is MNHNS and CDR2 is SASEGT. The germline V and J ends were trimmed by 8 bases and 3 bases, with 7 bases remaining between them. The CDR3 is 11 amino acids. The CDR3 sequence is CASGRDYGYTF. The CDR3 nucleotides are TGTGCCAGCGGGAGGGACTATGGCTACACCTTC.

On this clone itself: It differs at one base from a far larger clone, so likely a read error. The V gene is TRBV4-2, the J gene TRBJ2-5; D not certain. The CDR3 consists of 13 residues. V was pared by 0 bases and J by 2 bases, with 4 bases between. Per germline, CDR1 LGHNA and CDR2 YNFKEQ. The chain's CDR3 is CASSQEQQETQYF. The DNA of the CDR3 is TGTGCCAGCAGCCAAGAACAGCAAGAGACCCAGTACTTC.

The chain links TRBV18 to TRBJ2-3; TRBD2 aligns across 8 bases. Germline loops: CDR1 KGHSH, CDR2 LQKENI. The CDR3 covers 16 residues. After removal of 0 bases from V and 5 bases from J, the junction contained 7 bases not matched to a gene. CDR3 loop: CASSPPSGGHRDTQYF. In nucleotides, the CDR3 is TGTGCCAGCTCACCACCGTCGGGGGGGCATAGAGATACGCAGTATTTT.

The gene calls are TRBV7-2 and TRBJ1-6; 9 bases fit TRBD1. The CDR3 contains 15 residues. Trimming at V came to 5 bases and at J to 6 bases, leaving 5 bases not matched to a gene. Germline loops: CDR1 SGHTA, CDR2 FQGNSA. As DNA, the CDR3 is TGTGCCAGCAGCGTACAGGGGGCCCCTAATTCACCCCTCCACTTT. Translation: CASSVQGAPNSPLHF.

The rearrangement links TRBV6-1 to TRBJ2-5, with D tentatively TRBD2 (6 bases). The CDR3 has 15 amino acids. From germline, CDR1 is MNHNS and CDR2 SASEGT. Deletions cut 0 bases from V and 2 bases from J, with 10 bases between. The CDR3 here is CASSEAGGTQETQYF. The CDR3 DNA sequence: TGTGCCAGCAGTGAAGCGGGAGGAACACAAGAGACCCAGTACTTC.

This chain uses TRBV5-1 with TRBJ2-5; D is possibly TRBD2 (5 bases). The germline V gene has CDR1 SGHRS and CDR2 YFSETQ. The CDR3 spans 14 residues. V dropped 4 bases and J dropped 0 bases, with 10 bases sitting between them. The CDR3 region has the DNA TGCGCCAGCAGCCGCCTACTAGACCAAGAGACCCAGTACTTC. It translates to CASSRLLDQETQYF.

This chain connects TRBV10-3 to TRBJ1-6; 11 bases map to TRBD1. The CDR3 covers 16 residues. Germline V gene data show CDR1 as ENHRY and CDR2 as SYGVKD. Trimming removed 4 bases from V and 7 bases from J; junction bases left unmatched: 6. CDR3 in amino acids: CAISGTGGARNSPLHF. The DNA for the CDR3 is TGTGCCATCAGTGGGACAGGGGGCGCAAGGAATTCACCCCTCCACTTT.

The rearrangement joins TRBV9 to TRBJ2-4; TRBD1 matches at 8 bases. Per the germline V gene, CDR1 is SGDLS and CDR2 is YYNGEE. The CDR3 is made up of 14 amino acids. V gave up 3 bases and J gave up 6 bases; unmatched junction bases: 5. The CDR3 spells CASSGHGQGNIQYF. The CDR3 DNA reads as TGTGCCAGCAGCGGACACGGACAGGGAAACATTCAGTACTTC.

This chain links TRBV18 with TRBJ1-1, with D perhaps matching TRBD1 (5 bases). Deletions cut 3 bases from V and 1 base from J, with 15 bases between. Germline CDR1 is KGHSH and CDR2 is LQKENI. The CDR3 is 16 amino acids. The CDR3 loop is CASSPNQGLRNTEAFF. The CDR3 DNA follows: TGTGCCAGCTCACCGAATCAGGGATTGAGGAACACTGAAGCTTTCTTT.

The V and J genes are TRBV6-5 and TRBJ1-6; possibly TRBD1 for D (6 bases). From germline, CDR1 is MNHEY and CDR2 SVGAGI. The CDR3 loop spans 15 amino acids. Trimming removed 6 bases from V and 6 bases from J, with 15 bases in between. The CDR3 DNA reads TGTGCCAGCAGGGCAGGGGTGGGTAGTAATTCACCCCTCCACTTT. Translation: CASRAGVGSNSPLHF.

The chain is built from TRBV15 and TRBJ2-1; a possible D gene is TRBD2 (5 bases). CDR3 size: 15 residues. CDR1 and CDR2 (germline): LNHNV, YYDKDF (reference sequence). The V and J ends lost 3 bases and 3 bases respectively, with 12 bases between them. The CDR3 loop is CATSRPPRGYNEQFF. The CDR3 bases are TGTGCCACCAGCAGGCCCCCCCGGGGCTACAATGAGCAGTTCTTC.

This chain uses TRBV7-6 with TRBJ2-1, with TRBD2 identical over 8 bases. Losses at the gene ends were 6 bases for V and 2 bases for J; bases not matched to a gene: 6. Looked up from germline, CDR1 is SGHVS and CDR2 is FNYEAQ. The CDR3 totals 15 residues. The CDR3 DNA follows: TGTGCCAGCAGTTTAAGCGGGGGTGCCTACAATGAGCAGTTCTTC. It codes for CASSLSGGAYNEQFF.

The chain is built from TRBV7-8 and TRBJ2-2, with 8 bases lining up with TRBD1. J was trimmed by 4 bases and V by 4 bases; bases with no gene match: 5. Germline lookup yields CDR1 SGHVS and CDR2 FQNEAQ. The CDR3 contains 15 residues. The CDR3 coding sequence is TGTGCCAGCAGCTCCCGGACAGGGAGCACCGGGGAGCTGTTTTTT. It translates to CASSSRTGSTGELFF.

This clone was picked up one time. This chain uses TRBV5-1 with TRBJ2-1; perhaps TRBD2 as D (6 bases). The germline V gene encodes CDR1 SGHRS and CDR2 YFSETQ. This CDR3 is 17 amino acids long. The V gene lost 0 bases and the J gene lost 2 bases, with 15 bases spanning the gap. The CDR3 coding sequence is TGCGCCAGCAGCTTGGATCCCGGGGGAAATACCTACAATGAGCAGTTCTTC. Translation: CASSLDPGGNTYNEQFF.

There are a few counts of this clone. The same CDR3 also results from other DNA sequences found in this sample. J is TRBJ1-2 and V is TRBV11-2; D possibly corresponds to TRBD1 (5 bases). V lost 4 bases and J lost 4, with 7 bases in between. From germline, CDR1 is SGHAT and CDR2 FQNNGV. The CDR3 totals 12 residues. This chain's CDR3 is CASSYDSYGYTF. DNA for the CDR3: TGTGCCAGCAGCTACGACAGCTATGGCTACACCTTC.

For the CDR3, the DNA is TGCGCCAGCAGCCAAGCTACAGTAACCTACGAGCAGTACTTC. This translates into CASSQATVTYEQYF. The rearrangement links TRBV4-1 to TRBJ2-7; D is ambiguous. The CDR3 runs to 14 residues. Trimming cost V 1 base and J 2 bases, with 9 bases left between them. CDR1 MGHRA and CDR2 YSYEKL come from the germline V gene.

This chain connects TRBV21-1 to TRBJ1-1. TRBV21-1 is termed a pseudogene. The CDR3 contains 15 residues. CDR3 in amino acids: CASRTLKTENTEAFF. As DNA, the CDR3 is TGTGCCAGCAGAACCCTAAAAACCGAGAACACTGAAGCTTTCTTT.

V usage is TRBV18 and J usage is TRBJ1-2; tentatively, D is TRBD1 (5 bases). The CDR3 extends over 17 amino acids. Per the germline V gene, CDR1 is KGHSH and CDR2 is LQKENI. Trimming pared 3 bases from V and 8 bases from J, leaving 25 bases between. Here the CDR3 DNA reads TGTGCCAGCTCACCCGGAGGGCTGGGATCGGGACGCGGGGGCTACACCTTC. This gives the protein CASSPGGLGSGRGGYTF.

The rearrangement uses TRBV4-3 and TRBJ2-1, with 8 bases that match TRBD2. V shed 2 bases and J 8 bases; nucleotides not matched to a gene: 11. CDR3 length: 16 amino acids. Germline CDR1 LGHNA, CDR2 YSLEER. CDR3 DNA sequence: TGCGCCAGCAGCCAATTTTCATCGGGGGGGCGGGATGAGCAGTTCTTC. It specifies CASSQFSSGGRDEQFF.

J is TRBJ1-1 and V is TRBV5-4; D not resolved. The V end lost 1 base, the J end lost 3 bases, and 4 bases lay between the germline ends. Per germline, CDR1 SGHNT and CDR2 YYREEE (reference sequence). The CDR3 is 12 residues long. CDR3 sequence (DNA): TGTGCCAGCAGCTTGCGGGACACTGAAGCTTTCTTT. Encoded protein: CASSLRDTEAFF.

The chain recombines TRBV19 with TRBJ1-5; possible D gene TRBD1, 6 bases. The CDR3 length is 15 residues. Trimming stripped 5 bases from V and 1 base from J, with 12 bases between. Germline V gene lookup returns CDR1 LNHDA and CDR2 SQIVND (reference sequence). The CDR3: CASSLSQGSNQPQHF. The CDR3, as DNA: TGTGCCAGTAGTCTATCCCAGGGGAGCAATCAGCCCCAGCATTTT.

The rearrangement joins TRBV4-1 to TRBJ1-5; a possible D gene is TRBD1 (6 bases). The germline CDR1 and CDR2 sequences are MGHRA and YSYEKL. V lost 4 bases and J lost 3, with 22 bases in between. This CDR3 has 18 amino acids. In DNA, the CDR3 is TGCGCCAGCAGCCTCGGAAGGGGGAGCCCTTATGACAATCAGCCCCAGCATTTT. Translated, it gives CASSLGRGSPYDNQPQHF.

This clone was seen a handful of times. The chain joins TRBV7-8 to TRBJ1-1; TRBD1 is a possible D gene (6 bases). Between the trimmed V and J ends, which lost 2 bases and 6 bases, there was a span of 19 bases. The CDR3 consists of 16 residues. Germline CDR1 SGHVS, CDR2 FQNEAQ. In nucleotides, the CDR3 is TGTGCCAGCAGCTTAAACACCGCACAGGGAGACCCTGAAGCTTTCTTT. Translation: CASSLNTAQGDPEAFF.

This clone has only one observation. The chain joins TRBV19 to TRBJ2-7; 7 positions agree with TRBD1. Germline V CDR1 and CDR2: LNHDA, SQIVND (reference sequence). There are 15 residues in the CDR3. The V and J ends lost 1 base and 1 base, in that order; junction bases with no gene match: 4. The CDR3 loop reads CASSIGRGRSYEQYF. The CDR3 bases are TGTGCCAGTAGTATAGGCAGGGGGAGATCCTACGAGCAGTACTTC. Using reference TRBV19 and TRBJ2-7 for the parts outside the CDR3, the full variable domain is DGGITQSPKYLFRKEGQNVTLSCEQNLNHDAMYWYRQDPGQGLRLIYYSQIVNDFQKGDIAEGYSVSREKKESFPLTVTSAQKNPTAFYLCASSIGRGRSYEQYFGPGTRLTVT.

V gene TRBV11-3 combines with J gene TRBJ1-1; no reliable D call. The CDR3 totals 13 residues. With 5 bases removed from V and 0 bases from J, the gap between germline ends came to 7 bases. Looked up from germline, CDR1 is SGHNT and CDR2 is YENEEA. The CDR3 bases are TGTGCCAGCAGCAAGACTGTGAACACTGAAGCTTTCTTT. It yields the protein CASSKTVNTEAFF.

The V gene is TRBV6-5, the J gene TRBJ2-7; 8 bases match TRBD2. The CDR3 has 15 amino acids. Germline lookup yields CDR1 MNHEY and CDR2 SVGAGI. J gave up 7 bases and V 5 bases, and 13 bases lay outside the gene matches. DNA of the CDR3: TGTGCCAGCAGTATGAGCGGGGGCCCCCCCGGTGAGCAGTACTTC. Its translation: CASSMSGGPPGEQYF.

The chain is built from TRBV9 and TRBJ1-2; no reliable D call. V was cut by 0 bases and J by 3 bases, with 12 bases left in between. Per germline, CDR1 SGDLS and CDR2 YYNGEE. This CDR3 region has 15 residues. This CDR3 reads CASSVGPRLDYGYTF. The CDR3 DNA sequence: TGTGCCAGCAGCGTAGGTCCGCGGCTAGACTATGGCTACACCTTC.

The chain couples TRBV6-1 to TRBJ1-6; D is ambiguous. The CDR3 has 15 residues. The germline V gene encodes CDR1 MNHNS and CDR2 SASEGT. V was trimmed by 3 bases and J by 2 bases, leaving 8 bases between them. DNA of the CDR3: TGTGCCAGCAGTGATTTGCGTCCCTATAATTCACCCCTCCACTTT. It yields the protein CASSDLRPYNSPLHF.

This clone was counted between two and nine times. The chain joins TRBV2 to TRBJ1-6, with 9 bases aligning to TRBD1. The CDR3 covers 13 residues. Per the germline V gene, CDR1 is SNHLY and CDR2 is FYNNEI. V was pared by 6 bases and J by 9 bases, with 3 bases of the junction left unmatched. CDR3 amino acids: CASSGTGRSPLHF. The CDR3 region has the DNA TGTGCCAGCAGCGGGACAGGGCGTTCACCCCTCCACTTT. The whole variable domain, remainder taken from reference TRBV2 and TRBJ1-6, is EPEVTQTPSHQVTQMGQEVILRCVPISNHLYFYWYRQILGQKVEFLVSFYNNEISEKSEIFDDQFSVERPDGSNFTLKIRSTKLEDSAMYFCASSGTGRSPLHFGNGTRLTVT.